These T cell receptor beta chains were read from a single sample in a study of CD8+CD57+ T cells in acquired aplastic anemia. TCRdb reanalysed the reads using MiXCR and keeps one entry per CDR3 protein. Of about 160,000 distinct CDR3 sequences detected, around half appear once; the ten largest clones hold roughly 3.5%. What was sequenced was sorted CD4+, CD8+, or CD8+CD57+ T cells (not recorded which) from PBMCs. The receptors here all came from a human donor with aplastic anemia. CDR3s include the opening cysteine and the closing phenylalanine or tryptophan. A D gene is named only where the DNA matches it firmly. Clone size, where shown, is once, few, many, or a class for clones that have expanded.

>TRBJ1-4|-|TRBV20-1|-
TGCAGTGCTATGGCAACAGGGCAGAGGGATGAAAAACTGTTTTTT
CSAMATGQRDEKLFF
>TRBJ1-3|many|TRBV2|TRBD1
TGTGCCAGCAGTGAAGCGCTTGGGACAGGGGTGGATTTT
CASSEALGTGVDF
>TRBJ1-1|-|TRBV6-2/TRBV6-3|-
TGTGCCAGCAGTTACAGGGAGGTGGGTACTGAAGCTTTCTTT
CASSYREVGTEAFF
>TRBJ1-1|-|TRBV7-9|-
TGTGCCAGCAGCTTAGATGGGTTTACTGAAGCTTTCTTT
CASSLDGFTEAFF
>TRBJ1-1|-|TRBV19|-
TGTGCCAGTAGAGGGGGGTTGACTGAAGCTTTCTTT
CASRGGLTEAFF
>TRBJ2-3|-|TRBV14|TRBD2
TGTGCCAGCAGCCAAGTAGCGGGGTATAGCACAGATACGCAGTATTTT
CASSQVAGYSTDTQYF
>TRBJ2-2|few|TRBV7-2|-
TGTGCCAGCAGCTTCGGGGTAGGCGGGGAGCTGTTTTTT
CASSFGVGGELFF
>TRBJ1-6|-|TRBV4-1|-
TGCGCCAGCAGCCAAGGTACAAGACTTTCACCCCTCCGCTTT
CASSQGTRLSPLRF
>TRBJ1-2|-|TRBV25-1|-
TGTGCCAGCGCCGATACAGATTTCTATGGCTACACCTTC
CASADTDFYGYTF
>TRBJ1-5|few|TRBV11-1|-
TGTGCCAGCAGCCCAGCCGGGTTCAATCAGCCCCAGCATTTT
CASSPAGFNQPQHF
>TRBJ1-5|many|TRBV20-1|-
TGCAGTGCTAGCTCCGGGGAGGACAATCAGCCCCAGCATTTT
CSASSGEDNQPQHF
>TRBJ1-2|-|TRBV7-9|TRBD1
TGTGCCAGCAGCTTTGCTCAGGGGGCTCATGGCTACACCTTC
CASSFAQGAHGYTF
>TRBJ1-6|many|TRBV5-1|-
TGCGCCAGCAGCTTGGGGGGACGCCAGCGTAATTCACCCCTCCACTTT
CASSLGGRQRNSPLHF
>TRBJ1-2|many|TRBV6-1|-
TGTGCCAGCAGTGAAAATGCAGGGAGTTATGGCTACACCTTC
CASSENAGSYGYTF
>TRBJ2-3|-|TRBV29-1|TRBD2
TGCAGCGTCGCTACCGCTAGCGGGAGCTCAGATACGCAGTATTTT
CSVATASGSSDTQYF
>TRBJ2-1|many|TRBV4-3|-
TGCGCCAGCAGCCAAGATATGACTACTGAGCAGTTCTTC
CASSQDMTTEQFF
>TRBJ2-1|many|TRBV3-1|TRBD2
TGTGCCAGCAGCCAAAGAGCGGGGGCTGGGGGTGAGCAGTTCTTC
CASSQRAGAGGEQFF
>TRBJ1-6|-|TRBV10-3|TRBD1
TGTGCCAGCAGACAGACAGGGATCTCACCCCTCCACTTT
CASRQTGISPLHF
>TRBJ1-1|-|TRBV10-3|-
TGTGCCATCAGTTGGGGGGACCTGCGGGCTTTCTTT
CAISWGDLRAFF
>TRBJ1-5|-|TRBV16|-
TGTGCCAGCAGCCCCAATGTACCCTCTGAGCCCCAGCATTTT
CASSPNVPSEPQHF
>TRBJ1-2|-|TRBV19|-
TGTGCCAGTAGGTCCGTGGCTAGCGGGGGCTACACCTTC
CASRSVASGGYTF
>TRBJ1-1|many|TRBV12-3/TRBV12-4|-
TGTGCCAGCAGTTTAGGGTATGCAGGGAGGAACACTGAAGCTTTCTTT
CASSLGYAGRNTEAFF
>TRBJ2-5|-|TRBV2|-
TGTGCCAGCAGCCAACTTGACCTGGGGACCCAGTACTTC
CASSQLDLGTQYF
>TRBJ1-1|many|TRBV10-3|-
TGTGCCATCAGTGAGTCGGGGAACACTGAAGCTTTCTTT
CAISESGNTEAFF
>TRBJ1-2|many|TRBV10-3|-
TGTGCCATCAAGGGGGACGGCATTAACTATGGCTACACCTTC
CAIKGDGINYGYTF
>TRBJ1-4|-|TRBV4-3|-
TGCGCCAGCAGCCAAGATCGGGGGGTAGATCGTGAAAAACTGTTTTTT
CASSQDRGVDREKLFF
>TRBJ2-7|once|TRBV29-1|-
TGCAGCTTACTAGGCGAGCAGTACTTC
CSLLGEQYF
>TRBJ2-5|-|TRBV5-1|TRBD1
TGCGCCAGCAGAGGGGGCCTAGGGACCCAGTACTTC
CASRGGLGTQYF
>TRBJ2-7|-|TRBV4-3|TRBD2
TGCGCCAGCAGCCAAGATGGGACTAGCGGAGCCTACGAGCAGTACTTC
CASSQDGTSGAYEQYF
>TRBJ2-1|-|TRBV30|TRBD2
TGTGCCTGGGCTAGCGGGAGATTTGACCATGAGCAGTTCTTC
CAWASGRFDHEQFF
>TRBJ2-7|few|TRBV7-3|TRBD2
TGTGCCAGCAGCTTAGACGGACTAGCGTCCTACGAGCAGTACTTC
CASSLDGLASYEQYF